One sample yielded the 29 T cell receptor beta chains listed below, sequenced in a study of blood T cell repertoires in COVID-19. Only in-frame clones appear in the TCRdb table, and some are missing; sequencing was by immunoSEQ multiplex PCR. The sample includes around 90,000 clones, 75% to 90% of them seen just once. Sequencing was carried out using peripheral blood. The receptors here all came from a human donor in a cohort sampled during active COVID-19.

The V gene is TRBV7-9, the J gene TRBJ1-4; no definite D call. The CDR3 is 16 residues long. V lost 6 bases and J 3 bases, leaving 17 bases between the germline ends. Germline-derived CDR1 and CDR2 are SEHNR and FQNEAQ (reference sequence). DNA of the CDR3: TGTGCCAGCAGTCCCTTAGCGGCCGGGGCTAATGAAAAACTGTTTTTT. Protein sequence: CASSPLAAGANEKLFF.

Here the CDR3 reads CASSLTSGFGYEQYF. CDR3 bases: TGCGCCAGCAGCTTGACCTCCGGGTTCGGGTACGAGCAGTACTTC. This rearrangement joins TRBV5-1 to TRBJ2-7; the D is unclear. The CDR3 spans 15 residues. V shed 1 base and J shed 4 bases, with 15 bases lying between them. Germline loops: CDR1 SGHRS, CDR2 YFSETQ.

The chain combines TRBV9 with TRBJ2-5; TRBD2 aligns across 16 bases. V gave up 4 bases and J gave up 4 bases; unmatched junction bases: 7. CDR3 length: 17 amino acids. Germline assignment: CDR1 SGDLS and CDR2 YYNGEE. CDR3 protein: CASSKGTSGGARETQYF. Here the CDR3 DNA reads TGTGCCAGCAGCAAGGGGACTAGCGGGGGGGCCAGAGAGACCCAGTACTTC.

This clone was found many times. The chain links TRBV3-1 (or the pseudogene TRBV3-2) to TRBJ2-7, with D perhaps matching TRBD2 (5 bases). Per germline, CDR1 LGHDT and CDR2 YNNKEL (reference sequence). Trimming left V 4 bases short and J 4 bases short, with 14 bases between. This CDR3 has 14 amino acids. CDR3 residues: CASSRAAPPYEQYF. Written as DNA, the CDR3 is TGTGCCAGCAGCCGAGCGGCCCCCCCATACGAGCAGTACTTC.

V and J are TRBV2 and TRBJ1-2; D is undetermined. This CDR3 is 11 amino acids long. Per germline, CDR1 SNHLY and CDR2 FYNNEI. V shed 8 bases and J shed 9 bases, with 13 bases lying between them. The CDR3 DNA reads as TGTGCCAGCTCGATGCGGGAACGCTACACCTTC. Translating it yields CASSMRERYTF.

This clone was counted once. The chain recombines TRBV11-3 with TRBJ2-1, with D perhaps matching TRBD2 (6 bases). V lost 5 bases, J lost 10 bases, and 18 bases lay in between. Looked up from germline, CDR1 is SGHNT and CDR2 is YENEEA. The CDR3 contains 14 residues. The DNA for the CDR3 is TGTGCCAGCAGCCTCCTGGGGGGTGAAGACGAGCAGTTCTTC. It encodes CASSLLGGEDEQFF.

This chain uses TRBV6-6 with TRBJ1-3; D possibly corresponds to TRBD1 (6 bases). The CDR3 sequence is 16 residues long. The V end was cut by 6 bases, the J end by 3 bases, with 18 bases between. CDR1 is MNHNY, CDR2 SVGAGI, per germline (reference sequence). CDR3 amino acids: CASSETQGRSGNTIYF. CDR3 nucleotides: TGTGCCAGCAGCGAGACACAGGGCAGAAGTGGAAACACCATATATTTT.

This chain joins TRBV7-9 and TRBJ1-4, with 8 positions matching TRBD1. The trim removed 5 bases at V and 4 bases at J, leaving 6 bases unmatched. Germline V gives CDR1 SEHNR, CDR2 FQNEAQ (reference sequence). CDR3 length equals 15 residues. In DNA, the CDR3 is TGTGCCAGCAGCCAAAACAGGGGGGTTAATGAAAAACTGTTTTTT. It codes for CASSQNRGVNEKLFF.

This chain joins TRBV2 and TRBJ1-1; tentative D call: TRBD1 (5 bases). Looked up from germline, CDR1 is SNHLY and CDR2 is FYNNEI. The CDR3 extends over 12 amino acids. Between the trimmed V and J ends, which lost 4 bases and 8 bases, there was a span of 11 bases. This CDR3 is CASSVMGGEAFF. In DNA form, the CDR3 reads TGTGCCAGCAGTGTTATGGGGGGGGAAGCTTTCTTT. Based on the CDR3 plus reference TRBV2 and TRBJ1-1, the full variable domain is EPEVTQTPSHQVTQMGQEVILRCVPISNHLYFYWYRQILGQKVEFLVSFYNNEISEKSEIFDDQFSVERPDGSNFTLKIRSTKLEDSAMYFCASSVMGGEAFFGQGTRLTVV.

The rearrangement links TRBV4-2 to TRBJ2-7, with D maybe TRBD2 (7 bases). Deletions cut 3 bases from V and 2 bases from J, with 17 bases between. CDR3 length: 16 residues. Germline-derived CDR1 and CDR2 are LGHNA and YNFKEQ. The CDR3 protein is CASSQGPLGGAYEQYF. The CDR3 DNA follows: TGTGCCAGCAGCCAGGGCCCACTAGGGGGGGCCTACGAGCAGTACTTC.

This chain joins TRBV6-5 and TRBJ2-7; 7 bases align to TRBD1. The germline gives CDR1 MNHEY, CDR2 SVGAGI. The CDR3 is 15 residues long. Germline trimming cut 0 bases from V and 2 bases from J; bases unmatched to any gene: 4. The CDR3 reads CASSYSGQIPYEQYF. The CDR3 DNA reads as TGTGCCAGCAGTTACTCGGGACAGATCCCCTACGAGCAGTACTTC.

This chain links TRBV6-2 or TRBV6-3 with TRBJ2-7; tentatively, D is TRBD1 (5 bases). In germline, CDR1 is MNHEY, CDR2 SVGEGT. The V gene lost 2 bases and the J gene lost 0 bases, with 5 bases spanning the gap. The CDR3 totals 13 residues. The CDR3 nucleotides read TGTGCCAGCAGTTACACAGGCTCCTACGAGCAGTACTTC. Its translation: CASSYTGSYEQYF.

This rearrangement joins TRBV19 to TRBJ1-5; D may be TRBD1 (6 bases). In germline, CDR1 is LNHDA, CDR2 SQIVND (reference sequence). There are 16 residues in the CDR3. V was shortened by 7 bases and J by 5 bases, with 21 bases between the two germline ends. CDR3 region: CASNPTTWGGYQPQHF. CDR3 coding DNA: TGTGCCAGTAACCCAACTACCTGGGGGGGCTATCAGCCCCAGCATTTT. The whole variable domain, remainder taken from reference TRBV19 and TRBJ1-5, is DGGITQSPKYLFRKEGQNVTLSCEQNLNHDAMYWYRQDPGQGLRLIYYSQIVNDFQKGDIAEGYSVSREKKESFPLTVTSAQKNPTAFYLCASNPTTWGGYQPQHFGDGTRLSIL.

The chain couples TRBV5-1 to TRBJ2-5; TRBD1 aligns across 9 bases. Germline lookup yields CDR1 SGHRS and CDR2 YFSETQ. V lost 3 bases, J lost 1 base, and 7 bases stayed unmatched. There are 16 residues in the CDR3. CDR3 sequence: CASSSLMTGGQETQYF. The CDR3 region has the DNA TGCGCCAGCAGCTCACTAATGACAGGGGGCCAAGAGACCCAGTACTTC.

This clone was recorded a few times. The rearrangement joins TRBV28 to TRBJ1-4, with 9 bases matching TRBD1. Germline lookup yields CDR1 MDHEN and CDR2 SYDVKM. The junction had 7 bases not matched to a gene; V was cut back by 3 bases and J by 5 bases. The CDR3 is 16 amino acids. The CDR3 DNA reads TGTGCCAGCAGTTTCGGGGGACAGGGACCGAATGAAAAACTGTTTTTT. It encodes CASSFGGQGPNEKLFF.

The J gene is TRBJ1-2, the V gene TRBV28; no definite D call. The ends were cut back, 5 bases at V and 6 bases at J, with 10 bases in the middle. The germline gives CDR1 MDHEN, CDR2 SYDVKM. CDR3 length: 12 amino acids. The CDR3 reads CASSVGFNGYTF. As DNA, the CDR3 is TGTGCCAGCAGTGTCGGGTTCAATGGCTACACCTTC.

The chain carries TRBV5-4 and TRBJ1-1, with D uncertain. With 7 bases removed from V and 5 bases from J, the gap between germline ends came to 15 bases. Looked up from germline, CDR1 is SGHNT and CDR2 is YYREEE (reference sequence). There are 13 residues in the CDR3. The CDR3 protein is CASGLERGTEAFF. DNA of the CDR3: TGTGCCAGCGGCCTCGAACGGGGTACTGAAGCTTTCTTT.

This clone was detected only a few times. V is TRBV5-1 and J is TRBJ2-7, with TRBD1 matching over 9 bases. From germline, CDR1 is SGHRS and CDR2 YFSETQ. V trimming: 3 bases; J trimming: 0 bases; junction bases outside the gene matches: 7. The CDR3 has 16 residues. The CDR3 DNA follows: TGCGCCAGCAGCTGGAACCCGGGACAGGGCTCCTACGAGCAGTACTTC. Protein product: CASSWNPGQGSYEQYF.

This clone was picked up a small number of times. The chain carries TRBV19 and TRBJ2-2; maybe TRBD1 (5 bases). CDR3 length equals 18 residues. Germline CDR1 reads LNHDA; CDR2 reads SQIVND (reference sequence). V lost 10 bases, J lost 2 bases, and 26 bases lay in between. The CDR3 here is CATLGKTVRALNTGELFF. The CDR3 bases are TGTGCCACCCTAGGAAAGACAGTGAGAGCACTAAACACCGGGGAGCTGTTTTTT.

This rearrangement joins TRBV5-1 to TRBJ1-3; D possibly corresponds to TRBD1 (5 bases). Germline CDR1 is SGHRS and CDR2 is YFSETQ. The V and J ends lost 2 bases and 1 base respectively, with 7 bases between them. The CDR3 is made up of 14 amino acids. This CDR3 reads CASSLGESGNTIYF. DNA of the CDR3: TGCGCCAGCAGCTTAGGGGAATCTGGAAACACCATATATTTT. Full variable domain (missing parts from reference TRBV5-1 and TRBJ1-3): KAGVTQTPRYLIKTRGQQVTLSCSPISGHRSVSWYQQTPGQGLQFLFEYFSETQRNKGNFPGRFSGRQFSNSRSEMNVSTLELGDSALYLCASSLGESGNTIYFGEGSWLTVV.

The CDR3 here is CSVMGQIYGYTF. The CDR3 nucleotides read TGCAGCGTGATGGGACAGATCTATGGCTACACCTTC. V usage is TRBV29-1 and J usage is TRBJ1-2, with 7 bases aligning to TRBD1. The CDR3 consists of 12 residues. Unmatched junction bases numbered 5, after V lost 6 bases and J lost 4 bases. The germline V gene has CDR1 SQVTM and CDR2 ANQGSEA.

This sequence joins TRBV5-6 and TRBJ1-1, with TRBD1 matching over 11 bases. The CDR3 length is 15 residues. CDR1 is SGHDT, CDR2 YYEEEE, per germline. The V and J ends lost 2 bases and 5 bases, in that order; junction bases with no gene match: 5. CDR3: CASSFLGTGGTEAFF. CDR3 sequence (DNA): TGTGCCAGCAGCTTTCTTGGGACAGGGGGAACTGAAGCTTTCTTT.

The rearrangement links TRBV11-3 to TRBJ2-2; 8 bases map to TRBD1. This CDR3 is built from 16 residues. Germline-derived CDR1 and CDR2 are SGHNT and YENEEA. J gave up 7 bases and V 1 base, and 8 bases lay outside the gene matches. CDR3 sequence: CASSLGRTGKIGELFF. In nucleotides, the CDR3 is TGTGCCAGCAGCTTAGGGCGGACAGGGAAGATCGGGGAGCTGTTTTTT.

This clone has a count of ten or more. The chain joins TRBV2 to TRBJ2-3; 9 bases fit TRBD1. The ends lost 3 bases at V and 3 bases at J; junction bases unmatched: 4. CDR1 and CDR2 from the germline V gene are SNHLY and FYNNEI. The CDR3 extends over 15 amino acids. In DNA, the CDR3 is TGTGCCAGCAGTGAGGGGACAGGGTTGACAGATACGCAGTATTTT. It translates to CASSEGTGLTDTQYF.

Judged by abundance, this clone is medium-sized. J is TRBJ2-7 and V is TRBV9, with D uncertain. Between the trimmed V and J ends, which lost 0 bases and 5 bases, there was a span of 9 bases. The CDR3 extends over 13 amino acids. Germline assignment: CDR1 SGDLS and CDR2 YYNGEE. The CDR3 sequence is CASSVGPSDEQYF. In nucleotides, the CDR3 is TGTGCCAGCAGCGTAGGCCCCTCAGACGAGCAGTACTTC.

The V and J genes are TRBV2 and TRBJ1-6; D is unclear. The V gene lost 7 bases and the J gene lost 0 bases, with 13 bases spanning the gap. This CDR3 comprises 16 residues. The germline V gene encodes CDR1 SNHLY and CDR2 FYNNEI. The DNA of the CDR3 is TGTGCCAGCATTCGGGTTCCTAACTCCTATAATTCACCCCTCCACTTT. Encoded protein: CASIRVPNSYNSPLHF.

V and J are TRBV7-2 and TRBJ2-1; maybe TRBD2 (5 bases). There are 13 residues in the CDR3. V lost 5 bases to trimming and J lost 2 bases, with 7 bases between them. CDR1 is SGHTA and CDR2 is FQGNSA in the germline V gene. CDR3 nucleotide sequence: TGTGCCAGCAGCACCGGGACCTACAATGAGCAGTTCTTC. Protein: CASSTGTYNEQFF.

This chain connects TRBV5-8 to TRBJ2-7; 15 bases map to TRBD2. V gave up 4 bases and J gave up 2 bases; unmatched junction bases: 4. CDR3 length: 16 amino acids. The V gene's germline CDR1 is SGHTS and CDR2 YDEGEE. The CDR3 DNA reads TGTGCCAGCAGCCCCGGACTAGCGGGGGGGCCCTACGAGCAGTACTTC. This sequence encodes CASSPGLAGGPYEQYF.

This clone was seen a handful of times. The chain has TRBV27 and TRBJ1-6, with D possibly being TRBD1 (5 bases). CDR3 length: 15 residues. Trimming removed 7 bases from V and 9 bases from J, with 19 bases in between. Germline V lookup: CDR1 MNHEY, CDR2 SMNVEV (reference sequence). CDR3 sequence reads: CASTPRGTAGSPLHF. The CDR3 DNA is TGTGCCAGCACCCCCCGGGGGACTGCTGGTTCACCCCTCCACTTT.